Shown below are 26 T cell receptor beta chains from a single sample sequenced in a study of regulatory T cells in long-lasting Graves disease. Time point reported: newly diagnosed GD, antithyroid drugs for less than 3 months. Scientists built the TCR library using RNA that was extracted from PBMCs. The authors built TCR beta libraries using iRepertoire HTBI primers and Arm-PCR of CDR3 regions. One entry per CDR3 protein results from TCRdb running MiXCR on the multiplex PCR reads. The table has over 450,000 distinct CDR3 sequences, about 12% seen once. These data also featured in a second study, about T cells in Graves' hyperthyroidism and ophthalmopathy.

Sequenced here: peripheral blood mononuclear cells (PBMCs), sampled at new diagnosis, from a patient treated with antithyroid drugs. These receptors were taken from a woman under 40 with Graves disease.

V and J are TRBV2 and TRBJ2-7; unclear D gene. Trimming removed 4 bases at V and 2 bases at J, with 9 bases between. CDR1 is SNHLY, CDR2 FYNNEI, per germline. This CDR3 region has 13 residues. The CDR3 here is CASSGGYPYEQYF. The CDR3 DNA is TGTGCCAGCAGTGGGGGTTACCCCTACGAGCAGTACTTC.

As concerns this clonotype: This may stem from a read error, because a much larger clone lies one nucleotide away. The chain is built from TRBV6-1 and TRBJ2-5; possibly TRBD2 for D (5 bases). Trimming cost V 6 bases and J 1 base, with 15 bases left between them. Germline loops: CDR1 MNHNS, CDR2 SASEGT. The CDR3 sequence is 15 residues long. The chain's CDR3 is CASRRSWAGQETQYF. The DNA of the CDR3 is TGTGCCAGCAGACGTTCCTGGGCGGGCCAAGAGACCCAGTACTTC.

Many counts were recorded for this clonotype. V and J are TRBV5-1 and TRBJ1-4; TRBD1 matches at 9 bases. CDR1 and CDR2 from the germline V gene are SGHRS and YFSETQ. After removal of 5 bases from V and 4 bases from J, the junction contained 15 bases not matched to a gene. This CDR3 region has 18 residues. CDR3 sequence: CASSFTDRGRGGNEKLFF. CDR3 sequence (DNA): TGCGCCAGCAGTTTTACGGACAGGGGCAGGGGGGGTAATGAAAAACTGTTTTTT.

This clonotype came up many times. V and J are TRBV19 and TRBJ1-2; D not resolved. Germline-derived CDR1 and CDR2 are LNHDA and SQIVND (reference sequence). The CDR3 has 13 amino acids. Trimming shortened V by 6 bases and J by 7 bases, and 15 bases separated the two germline ends. The CDR3 DNA is TGTGCCAGTAGCATACTGCGGACTGGTGGCTACACCTTC. It codes for CASSILRTGGYTF.

This clonotype appeared many times. The gene calls are TRBV20-1 and TRBJ2-7; 9 bases match TRBD2. This CDR3 comprises 14 residues. Per the germline V gene, CDR1 is DFQATT and CDR2 is SNEGSKA (reference sequence). V gave up 4 bases and J gave up 0 bases; unmatched junction bases: 4. The CDR3 nucleotides are TGCAGTGCTAATAGCGGGGGCAGCTCCTACGAGCAGTACTTC. Translation: CSANSGGSSYEQYF.

This clonotype was seen more than once but under ten times. This rearrangement joins TRBV7-3 to TRBJ2-1; D call uncertain. Trimming shortened V by 11 bases and J by 11 bases, and 25 bases separated the two germline ends. The CDR3 spans 14 residues. Germline lookup yields CDR1 SGHTA and CDR2 FQGTGA. CDR3 residues: CAHRVLPRGRQQFF. In DNA, the CDR3 is TGTGCCCATAGGGTGCTACCCCGTGGAAGGCAGCAGTTCTTC.

This clonotype has at least ten counts. This sequence joins TRBV28 and TRBJ1-2; 8 positions match TRBD1. Trimming took 6 bases from V and 0 from J; bases not matched to a gene: 6. The germline V gene encodes CDR1 MDHEN and CDR2 SYDVKM. The CDR3 extends over 15 amino acids. The CDR3 here is CASSRSGGPNYGYTF. The CDR3 DNA sequence: TGTGCCAGCAGCCGATCAGGGGGCCCTAACTATGGCTACACCTTC.

Many counts were recorded for this clonotype. This rearrangement joins TRBV11-2 to TRBJ2-2, with a possible D match to TRBD2 (5 bases). Germline V lookup: CDR1 SGHAT, CDR2 FQNNGV. CDR3 length equals 15 residues. Trimming cost V 0 bases and J 6 bases, with 11 bases left between them. The CDR3 nucleotides read TGTGCCAGCAGCTTAGAGGTCCTCGGGGCCGGGGAGCTGTTTTTT. This codes for CASSLEVLGAGELFF.

This clonotype was seen at least ten times. In DNA form, the CDR3 reads TGTGCCAGCAGCTGGACAGGTTTCAATCAGCCCCAGCATTTT. Protein sequence: CASSWTGFNQPQHF. This chain joins TRBV27 and TRBJ1-5; 7 bases map to TRBD1. V shed 6 bases, J shed 3 bases, and the junction held 5 bases outside the gene matches. Germline assignment: CDR1 MNHEY and CDR2 SMNVEV (reference sequence). This CDR3 spans 14 amino acids.

This clonotype was observed at least ten times. The chain joins TRBV20-1 to TRBJ2-7, with a tentative D call TRBD1 (5 bases). The V and J ends lost 4 bases and 4 bases respectively, with 8 bases between them. CDR1 and CDR2 from the germline V gene are DFQATT and SNEGSKA (reference sequence). The CDR3 runs 11 residues. The CDR3 nucleotides are TGCAGTGCTATAAGGGGTTACGAGCAGTACTTC. Its protein product is CSAIRGYEQYF.

This clonotype appeared many times. The V call is TRBV4-2, the J call TRBJ2-3, with D possibly matching TRBD2 (6 bases). Trimming took off 3 bases at V and 4 bases at J, with 23 bases between the two ends. CDR3 length equals 18 residues. Germline loops: CDR1 LGHNA, CDR2 YNFKEQ. The chain's CDR3 is CASSHTTRRGFVADTQYF. The CDR3 DNA reads TGTGCCAGCAGCCATACCACCCGTCGGGGGTTTGTCGCAGATACGCAGTATTTT.

CDR3 in amino acids: CSASKGGEGWYGYTF. In DNA, the CDR3 is TGCAGTGCTTCAAAAGGGGGGGAGGGATGGTATGGCTACACCTTC. The chain links TRBV20-1 to TRBJ1-2; possible D gene TRBD1, 6 bases. V lost 5 bases to trimming and J lost 5 bases, with 21 bases between them. From germline, CDR1 is DFQATT and CDR2 SNEGSKA (reference sequence). This CDR3 is 15 amino acids long.

The chain links TRBV4-3 to TRBJ1-2; the D gene is possibly TRBD1 (5 bases). Germline V gene sequence: CDR1 LGHNA, CDR2 YSLEER. CDR3 length: 17 residues. The V and J ends lost 0 bases and 0 bases respectively, with 14 bases between them. The CDR3 spells CASSQEDLTGPNYGYTF. CDR3 in DNA: TGCGCCAGCAGCCAAGAGGACCTTACGGGACCTAACTATGGCTACACCTTC.

In this sample, this clonotype turned up many times. This chain connects TRBV6-2 or TRBV6-3 to TRBJ1-5, with 8 nucleotides matching TRBD1. The ends lost 8 bases at V and 5 bases at J; junction bases unmatched: 2. Germline V gene sequence: CDR1 MNHEY, CDR2 SVGEGT. The CDR3 runs to 12 residues. The CDR3 DNA follows: TGTGCCAGCGACAGGGGTGATCAGCCCCAGCATTTT. Its protein is CASDRGDQPQHF.

The CDR3 DNA reads TGTGCCAGCAGTTATTCCGGGACAGAATGGATCGAGCAGTACTTC. Its translation is CASSYSGTEWIEQYF. The genes are TRBV2 and TRBJ2-7; 7 bases agree with TRBD1. V was clipped by 5 bases and J by 6 bases; unmatched bases: 13. The CDR3 has 15 amino acids. Germline-derived CDR1 and CDR2 are SNHLY and FYNNEI. The full variable domain, in which reference TRBV2 and TRBJ2-7 provide the parts outside the CDR3, is EPEVTQTPSHQVTQMGQEVILRCVPISNHLYFYWYRQILGQKVEFLVSFYNNEISEKSEIFDDQFSVERPDGSNFTLKIRSTKLEDSAMYFCASSYSGTEWIEQYFGPGTRLTVT.

Only a few counts were recorded for this clonotype. The chain is built from TRBV10-3 and TRBJ2-1; TRBD1 matches at 8 bases. The CDR3 runs to 19 residues. Germline-derived CDR1 and CDR2 are ENHRY and SYGVKD. The trim removed 4 bases at V and 2 bases at J, leaving 16 bases unmatched. The CDR3: CAISGGTGDHLIPYNEQFF. The DNA for the CDR3 is TGTGCCATCAGTGGAGGGACAGGAGACCATCTCATACCCTACAATGAGCAGTTCTTC.

In its sample, this clonotype was seen many times. CDR3 protein: CASSRQGIDTLHF. In DNA, the CDR3 is TGTGCCAGCAGCAGACAGGGAATCGATACCCTCCACTTT. The chain has TRBV27 and TRBJ1-6; 7 bases line up with TRBD1. This CDR3 is 13 amino acids long. V was clipped by 6 bases and J by 14 bases; unmatched bases: 10. The germline CDR1 and CDR2 sequences are MNHEY and SMNVEV (reference sequence).

This clonotype was counted many times. This rearrangement joins TRBV30 to TRBJ2-3; possible D gene TRBD1, 6 bases. This CDR3 is built from 12 residues. CDR1 is GTSNPN, CDR2 SVGIG, per germline (reference sequence). Trimming removed 0 bases at V and 6 bases at J, with 7 bases between. The CDR3 protein is CAWSVRGDTQYF. Here the CDR3 DNA reads TGTGCCTGGAGTGTAAGGGGGGATACGCAGTATTTT.

The rearrangement links TRBV15 to TRBJ2-1; 9 nucleotides align to TRBD2. CDR3 size: 15 residues. Unmatched junction bases numbered 4, after V lost 3 bases and J lost 4 bases. CDR1 is LNHNV, CDR2 YYDKDF, per germline (reference sequence). CDR3 loop: CATSRERGVYNEQFF. The CDR3 DNA reads TGTGCCACCAGCAGGGAGCGGGGGGTTTACAATGAGCAGTTCTTC. Supplemented by reference TRBV15 and TRBJ2-1, the full variable domain reads DAMVIQNPRYQVTQFGKPVTLSCSQTLNHNVMYWYQQKSSQAPKLLFHYYDKDFNNEADTPDNFQSRRPNTSFCFLDIRSPGLGDTAMYLCATSRERGVYNEQFFGPGTRLTVL.

The J gene is TRBJ2-3, the V gene TRBV30; 14 bases map to TRBD2. This CDR3 is 14 amino acids long. The germline V gene has CDR1 GTSNPN and CDR2 SVGIG (reference sequence). J was trimmed by 5 bases and V by 6 bases; bases with no gene match: 4. The CDR3 here is CACGTSGSLDTQYF. The CDR3 nucleotides are TGTGCCTGTGGGACTAGCGGGAGTTTAGATACGCAGTATTTT.

This clonotype was picked up many times. The J gene is TRBJ2-3, the V gene TRBV13, with a possible D match to TRBD2 (6 bases). This CDR3 spans 16 amino acids. Germline assignment: CDR1 PRHDT and CDR2 FYEKMQ (reference sequence). V was clipped by 3 bases and J by 4 bases, with 17 bases between them. The CDR3 protein is CASSFPIGGAADTQYF. As DNA, the CDR3 is TGTGCCAGCAGCTTCCCGATTGGAGGGGCGGCAGATACGCAGTATTTT.

This clonotype appeared many times. The chain combines TRBV3-1 with TRBJ2-7; 8 nucleotides match TRBD2. With 8 bases clipped from V and 0 bases from J, the junction kept 15 bases outside the gene matches. From germline, CDR1 is LGHDT and CDR2 YNNKEL (reference sequence). The CDR3 contains 17 residues. The CDR3 spells CASSIWGAGTSSYEQYF. Here the CDR3 DNA reads TGTGCCAGCTCAATCTGGGGGGCCGGGACTAGCTCCTACGAGCAGTACTTC.

This clonotype occurred a few times. The chain links TRBV18 to TRBJ1-1, with D perhaps matching TRBD1 (5 bases). There are 17 residues in the CDR3. Germline assignment: CDR1 KGHSH and CDR2 LQKENI. V was shortened by 1 base and J by 0 bases, with 15 bases between the two germline ends. In DNA, the CDR3 is TGTGCCAGCTCACCACTAGGAGCGCGGGGGATGAACACTGAAGCTTTCTTT. It translates to CASSPLGARGMNTEAFF.

This clonotype turned up a few times. V gene TRBV6-2 or TRBV6-3 combines with J gene TRBJ2-3; D ambiguous. In germline, CDR1 is MNHEY, CDR2 SVGEGT. V lost 6 bases and J lost 1, with 17 bases in between. CDR3 size: 16 residues. CDR3 bases: TGTGCCAGCAGAAGGCAGCCGGCCATCGGCACAGATACGCAGTATTTT. This gives the protein CASRRQPAIGTDTQYF.

Remarks on this clonotype: A read error may explain this, as a much larger clone is one base away. The V and J genes are TRBV20-1 and TRBJ2-1; TRBD2 is a possible D gene (5 bases). The length of the CDR3 is 13 residues. Germline V gives CDR1 DFQATT, CDR2 SNEGSKA (reference sequence). CDR3 amino acids: CSTSQRFYNEQFF. The CDR3 nucleotides are TGCAGTACTAGTCAGCGGTTCTACAATGAGCAGTTCTTC.

The chain couples TRBV20-1 to TRBJ1-2; TRBD1 agrees at 8 bases. The germline V gene encodes CDR1 DFQATT and CDR2 SNEGSKA (reference sequence). The CDR3 has 14 residues. V dropped 0 bases and J dropped 6; count of bases not matched to a gene: 6. This chain's CDR3 is CSARDLQGGNGYTF. CDR3 bases: TGCAGTGCTAGAGACTTACAGGGGGGGAATGGCTACACCTTC.